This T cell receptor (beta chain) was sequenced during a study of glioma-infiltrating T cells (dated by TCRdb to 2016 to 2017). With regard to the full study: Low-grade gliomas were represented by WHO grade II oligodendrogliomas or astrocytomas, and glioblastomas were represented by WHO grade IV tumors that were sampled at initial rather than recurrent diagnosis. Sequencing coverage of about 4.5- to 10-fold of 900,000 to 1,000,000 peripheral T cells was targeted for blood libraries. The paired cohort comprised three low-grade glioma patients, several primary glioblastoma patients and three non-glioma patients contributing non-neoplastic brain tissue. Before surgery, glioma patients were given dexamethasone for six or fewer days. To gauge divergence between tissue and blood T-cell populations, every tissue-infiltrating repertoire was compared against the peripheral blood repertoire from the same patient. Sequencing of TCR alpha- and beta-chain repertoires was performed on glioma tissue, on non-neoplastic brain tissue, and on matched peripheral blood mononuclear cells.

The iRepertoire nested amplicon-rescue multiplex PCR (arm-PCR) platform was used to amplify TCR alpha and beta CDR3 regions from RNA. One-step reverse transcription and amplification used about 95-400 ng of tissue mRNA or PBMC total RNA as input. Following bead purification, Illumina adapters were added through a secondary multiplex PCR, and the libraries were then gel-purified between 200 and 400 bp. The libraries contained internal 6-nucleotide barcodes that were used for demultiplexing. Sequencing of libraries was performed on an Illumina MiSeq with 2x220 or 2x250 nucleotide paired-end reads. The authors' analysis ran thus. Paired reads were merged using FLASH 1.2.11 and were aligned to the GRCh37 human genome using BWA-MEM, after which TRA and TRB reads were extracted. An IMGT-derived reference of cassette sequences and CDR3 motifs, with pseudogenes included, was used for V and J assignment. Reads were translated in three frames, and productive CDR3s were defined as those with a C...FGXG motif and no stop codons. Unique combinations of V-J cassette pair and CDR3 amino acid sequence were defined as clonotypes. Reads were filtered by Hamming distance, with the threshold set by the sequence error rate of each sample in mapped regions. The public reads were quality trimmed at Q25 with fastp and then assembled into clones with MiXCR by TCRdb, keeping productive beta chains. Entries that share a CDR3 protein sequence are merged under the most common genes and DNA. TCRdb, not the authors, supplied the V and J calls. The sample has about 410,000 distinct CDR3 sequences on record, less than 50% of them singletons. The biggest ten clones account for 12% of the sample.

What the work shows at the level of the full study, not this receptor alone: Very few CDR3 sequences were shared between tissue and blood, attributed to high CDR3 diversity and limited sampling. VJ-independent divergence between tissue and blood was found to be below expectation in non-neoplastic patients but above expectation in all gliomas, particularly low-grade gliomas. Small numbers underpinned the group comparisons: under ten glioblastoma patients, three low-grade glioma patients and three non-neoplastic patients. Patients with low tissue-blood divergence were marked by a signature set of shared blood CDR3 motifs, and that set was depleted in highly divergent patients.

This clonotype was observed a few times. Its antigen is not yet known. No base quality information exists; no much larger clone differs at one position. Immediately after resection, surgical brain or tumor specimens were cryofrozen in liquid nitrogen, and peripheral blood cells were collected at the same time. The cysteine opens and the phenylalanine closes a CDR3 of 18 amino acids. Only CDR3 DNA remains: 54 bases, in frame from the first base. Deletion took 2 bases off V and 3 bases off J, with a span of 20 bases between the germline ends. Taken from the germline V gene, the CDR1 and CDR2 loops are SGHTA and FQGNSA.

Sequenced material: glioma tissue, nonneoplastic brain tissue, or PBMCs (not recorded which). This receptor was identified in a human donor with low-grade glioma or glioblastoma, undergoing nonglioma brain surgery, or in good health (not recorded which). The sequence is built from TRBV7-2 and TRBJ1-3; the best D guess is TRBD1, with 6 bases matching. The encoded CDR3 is CASSLKGGGGGYGNTIYF. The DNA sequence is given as TGTGCCAGCAGCTTAAAGGGAGGGGGGGGTGGATATGGAAACACCATATATTTT.